These 16 T cell receptor beta chains came from one sample sequenced in a study of blood T cells in healthy people across ages (dated by TCRdb to 2013 to 2016). The library relied on 5' RACE. The listed sequencing device is Illumina HiSeq 2500. A second 7 to 11 cycle PCR used a sample-barcoded 5' primer and a J-beta primer mix. The public reads were quality trimmed at Q25 with fastp and then assembled into clones with MiXCR by TCRdb, keeping productive beta chains. CDR3 protein sequences are deduplicated, and each keeps its most common genes and DNA. The sample table records 910,000 or so distinct CDR3 sequences; around 54% of these occur just once. The ten most abundant clones make up around a fifth of the sample. Sample: blood. These receptors were collected from a woman in her fifties or sixties in good health.

The J gene is TRBJ2-5, the V gene TRBV29-1, with 11 bases aligning to TRBD2. Unmatched junction bases numbered 13, after V lost 2 bases and J lost 5 bases. Germline values: CDR1 SQVTM, CDR2 ANQGSEA. CDR3 size: 17 residues. CDR3 in amino acids: CSVEFWITSGRSETQYF. In DNA form, the CDR3 reads TGCAGCGTTGAATTTTGGATAACTAGCGGGAGATCGGAGACCCAGTACTTC. The full variable domain, rest sourced from reference TRBV29-1 and TRBJ2-5, is SAVISQKPSRDICQRGTSLTIQCQVDSQVTMMFWYRQQPGQSLTLIATANQGSEATYESGFVIDKFPISRPNLTFSTLTVSNMSPEDSSIYLCSVEFWITSGRSETQYFGPGTRLLVL.

V usage is TRBV12-3 or TRBV12-4 and J usage is TRBJ2-7; 9 bases match TRBD1. The CDR3 is 16 residues long. The V gene end was trimmed by 6 bases and the J gene end by 0 bases; junction bases not matched to a gene: 9. CDR3 DNA: TGTGCCAGCAGCTCCGTTGGGACAGGGAACTCCTACGAGCAGTACTTC. Translation gives CASSSVGTGNSYEQYF.

The J gene is TRBJ2-3, the V gene TRBV2, with TRBD1 matching over 8 bases. CDR1 and CDR2 from the germline V gene are SNHLY and FYNNEI. Trimming cost V 7 bases and J 4 bases; bases outside gene matches: 10. This CDR3 region has 15 residues. The CDR3 protein is CASIRTGTGPDTQYF. CDR3 nucleotides: TGTGCCAGCATTAGAACCGGGACAGGACCAGATACGCAGTATTTT.

V is TRBV20-1 and J is TRBJ2-1; D remains ambiguous. Germline values: CDR1 DFQATT, CDR2 SNEGSKA (reference sequence). This CDR3 has 13 amino acids. Trimming left V 8 bases short and J 5 bases short, with 16 bases between. This chain's CDR3 is CSPTRTAHNEQFF. CDR3 in DNA: TGCAGTCCCACCCGGACCGCCCACAATGAGCAGTTCTTC.

This rearrangement joins TRBV20-1 to TRBJ1-2; TRBD1 might be the D (5 bases). The V gene lost 1 base and the J gene lost 5 bases, with 11 bases spanning the gap. CDR1 and CDR2 from the germline V gene are DFQATT and SNEGSKA (reference sequence). The CDR3 is made up of 13 amino acids. The chain's CDR3 is CSARVRGSYGYTF. The CDR3 DNA sequence: TGCAGTGCTAGAGTCCGGGGCTCGTATGGCTACACCTTC.

This clonotype showed up just a few times. The V call is TRBV16, the J call TRBJ2-7, with D unresolved. The CDR3 is 12 amino acids. Germline V gene data show CDR1 as KGHSY and CDR2 as FQNENV. V lost 1 base and J lost 3, with 4 bases in between. The CDR3, as DNA: TGTGCCAGCAGCCAATTAGTCTACGAGCAGTACTTC. It translates to CASSQLVYEQYF.

This rearrangement joins TRBV20-1 to TRBJ2-7, with 7 bases identical to TRBD2. CDR1 is DFQATT and CDR2 is SNEGSKA in the germline V gene (reference sequence). V lost 1 base, J lost 1 base, and 10 bases stayed unmatched. The CDR3 runs 16 residues. The CDR3 loop is CSARGWRERSSYEQYF. Here the CDR3 DNA reads TGCAGTGCTAGAGGCTGGCGGGAGCGATCTTCCTACGAGCAGTACTTC.

The chain links TRBV2 to TRBJ2-1, with 8 bases matching TRBD2. The germline gives CDR1 SNHLY, CDR2 FYNNEI. The CDR3 is made up of 15 amino acids. V lost 5 bases, J lost 4 bases, and 7 bases stayed unmatched. CDR3 DNA: TGTGCCAGCAGTTCGGAGCGGGAGATGTACAATGAGCAGTTCTTC. Translated: CASSSEREMYNEQFF.

CDR3 DNA: TGTGCCAGCAGCTTTGGGCGGGAGTTGGGGGAGCAGTACTTC. Residues: CASSFGRELGEQYF. The chain joins TRBV11-2 to TRBJ2-7; TRBD2 matches 7 bases. V shed 3 bases and J 7 bases; nucleotides not matched to a gene: 9. The CDR3 has 14 residues. Germline CDR1 and CDR2: SGHAT and FQNNGV.

CDR3 in DNA: TGTGCCAGCAGCCAAGATTACAGGGGGGCCTACGAGCAGTACTTC. It yields the protein CASSQDYRGAYEQYF. The genes are TRBV4-2 and TRBJ2-7, with 8 bases that match TRBD1. The germline V gene encodes CDR1 LGHNA and CDR2 YNFKEQ. CDR3 length: 15 residues. V trimming: 0 bases; J trimming: 2 bases; junction bases outside the gene matches: 3.

This chain links TRBV27 with TRBJ2-4; a possible D gene is TRBD2 (5 bases). The germline V gene has CDR1 MNHEY and CDR2 SMNVEV (reference sequence). Trimming removed 3 bases from V and 13 bases from J, with 13 bases in between. The CDR3 consists of 12 residues. This chain's CDR3 is CASSFSVGEQYF. CDR3 bases: TGTGCCAGCAGTTTTAGCGTCGGGGAGCAGTACTTC.

The chain has TRBV20-1 and TRBJ2-1; no definite D call. Trimming took off 4 bases at V and 4 bases at J, with 17 bases between the two ends. CDR3 length: 15 amino acids. The germline V gene has CDR1 DFQATT and CDR2 SNEGSKA (reference sequence). The CDR3 DNA reads TGCAGTGCTATCCGGGCTAGGGCTTTTTACAATGAGCAGTTCTTC. Amino acid sequence: CSAIRARAFYNEQFF.

The genes are TRBV28 and TRBJ2-1, with D unclear. Germline V gene sequence: CDR1 MDHEN, CDR2 SYDVKM. Trimming shortened V by 1 base and J by 8 bases, and 15 bases separated the two germline ends. The CDR3 spans 15 residues. CDR3 residues: CASSLLKGPWYEQFF. For the CDR3, the DNA is TGTGCCAGCAGTTTATTGAAAGGACCTTGGTATGAGCAGTTCTTC. The full variable domain, completed using reference TRBV28 and TRBJ2-1, is DVKVTQSSRYLVKRTGEKVFLECVQDMDHENMFWYRQDPGLGLRLIYFSYDVKMKEKGDIPEGYSVSREKKERFSLILESASTNQTSMYLCASSLLKGPWYEQFFGPGTRLTVL.

The chain has TRBV4-2 and TRBJ1-4, with TRBD1 matching over 7 bases. The length of the CDR3 is 16 residues. The V segment lost 0 bases and the J segment 8 bases; nucleotides outside the gene matches: 9. In germline, CDR1 is LGHNA, CDR2 YNFKEQ. This CDR3 reads CASSQEEGRGLEKLFF. The CDR3 region has the DNA TGTGCCAGCAGCCAAGAGGAGGGCAGGGGGTTGGAAAAACTGTTTTTT.

CDR3 residues: CASSFPSGIVGTDTQYF. CDR3 in DNA: TGTGCCAGCAGTTTCCCTAGCGGGATTGTTGGCACAGATACGCAGTATTTT. This chain joins TRBV28 and TRBJ2-3; 9 bases map to TRBD2. Losses at the gene ends were 3 bases for V and 1 base for J; bases not matched to a gene: 8. The CDR3 covers 17 residues. Per the germline V gene, CDR1 is MDHEN and CDR2 is SYDVKM.

This clonotype was recorded a few times. This sequence joins TRBV4-1 and TRBJ1-1, with 8 positions matching TRBD1. The V gene's germline CDR1 is MGHRA and CDR2 YSYEKL. The CDR3 length is 14 residues. V shed 6 bases and J 1 base; nucleotides not matched to a gene: 4. In nucleotides, the CDR3 is TGCGCCAGCAGACCCACAGGGGGGAACACTGAAGCTTTCTTT. Its translation: CASRPTGGNTEAFF.